This TCR beta chain stems from a study of OX40 agonist ivuxolimab in advanced cancers. Looking at the study overall: An agonistic anti-OX40 (CD134) antibody, ivuxolimab, was used to treat the patients.

CDR3 length: 14 residues. Germline CDR1 is SEHNR and CDR2 is FQNEAQ (reference sequence). Generated by immunoSEQ multiplex PCR, the TCRdb table keeps only in-frame clones and is missing some. The sample yields about 50,000 clones, 65% to 85% seen once. The origin of this receptor is an adult with an advanced solid tumor such as melanoma, head and neck, liver or kidney cancer. The chain is built from TRBV7-9 and TRBJ1-1; 10 bases match TRBD1. The sample consisted of CD4+ or CD8+ T cells sorted from blood, taken in a trial of the OX40 agonist ivuxolimab. CDR3 sequence: CASDPGTGVTEAFF. CDR3 in DNA: TGTGCTAGCGACCCCGGGACAGGGGTCACTGAAGCTTTCTTT.